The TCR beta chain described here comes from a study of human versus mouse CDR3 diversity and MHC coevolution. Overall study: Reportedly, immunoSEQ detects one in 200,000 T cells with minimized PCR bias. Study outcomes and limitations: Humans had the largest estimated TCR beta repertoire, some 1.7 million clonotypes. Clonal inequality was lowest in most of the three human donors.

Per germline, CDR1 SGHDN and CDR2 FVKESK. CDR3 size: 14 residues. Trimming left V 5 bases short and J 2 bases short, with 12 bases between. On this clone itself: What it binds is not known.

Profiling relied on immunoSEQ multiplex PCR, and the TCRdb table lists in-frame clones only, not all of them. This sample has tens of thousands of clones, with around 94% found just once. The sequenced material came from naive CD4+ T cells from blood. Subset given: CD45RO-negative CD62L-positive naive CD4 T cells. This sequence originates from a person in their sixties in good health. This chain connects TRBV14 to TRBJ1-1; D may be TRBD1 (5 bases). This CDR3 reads CASSLQVDNTEAFF. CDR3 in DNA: TGTGCCAGCAGCTTACAGGTCGACAACACTGAAGCTTTCTTT.